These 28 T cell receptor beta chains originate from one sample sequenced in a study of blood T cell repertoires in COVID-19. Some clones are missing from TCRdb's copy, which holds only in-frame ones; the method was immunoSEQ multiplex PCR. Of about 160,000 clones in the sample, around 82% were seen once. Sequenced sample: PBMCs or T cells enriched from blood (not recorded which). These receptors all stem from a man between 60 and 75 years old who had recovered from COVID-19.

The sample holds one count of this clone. As DNA, the CDR3 is TGTGCCAGCTCACCACTGGCCGGCGCCGACTTGGGCGAGCAGTACTTC. As protein: CASSPLAGADLGEQYF. The rearrangement uses TRBV18 and TRBJ2-7; no clear D. Germline values: CDR1 KGHSH, CDR2 LQKENI. Trimming took 1 base from V and 6 from J, leaving 19 bases between them. The length of the CDR3 is 16 residues.

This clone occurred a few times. The CDR3 region is CASSRDSQETQYF. In DNA, the CDR3 is TGTGCCAGCTCACGGGACAGCCAAGAGACCCAGTACTTC. The chain employs TRBV18 and TRBJ2-5; TRBD1 agrees at 7 bases. In germline, CDR1 is KGHSH, CDR2 LQKENI. The CDR3 spans 13 residues. Unmatched junction bases numbered 0, after V lost 4 bases and J lost 1 base.

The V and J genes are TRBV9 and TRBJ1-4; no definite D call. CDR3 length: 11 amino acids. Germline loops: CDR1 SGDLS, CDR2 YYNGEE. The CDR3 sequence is CVSQWNEKLFF. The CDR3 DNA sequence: TGTGTATCGCAGTGGAATGAAAAACTGTTTTTT.

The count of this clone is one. The DNA of the CDR3 is TGTGCCAGCAGCCAAGGCCGACAGGGGTCCTACGAGCAGTACTTC. As protein: CASSQGRQGSYEQYF. This rearrangement joins TRBV3-1 (or the pseudogene TRBV3-2) to TRBJ2-7; 8 bases are a match to TRBD1. The V and J ends lost 1 base and 1 base, in that order; junction bases with no gene match: 3. Per the germline V gene, CDR1 is LGHDT and CDR2 is YNNKEL (reference sequence). The CDR3 consists of 15 residues.

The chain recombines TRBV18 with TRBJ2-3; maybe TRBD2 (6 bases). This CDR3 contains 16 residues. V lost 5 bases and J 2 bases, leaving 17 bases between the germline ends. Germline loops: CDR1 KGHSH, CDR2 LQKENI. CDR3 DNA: TGTGCCAGCTCAGGGCTGCGGGGATGGATCACAGATACGCAGTATTTT. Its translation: CASSGLRGWITDTQYF.

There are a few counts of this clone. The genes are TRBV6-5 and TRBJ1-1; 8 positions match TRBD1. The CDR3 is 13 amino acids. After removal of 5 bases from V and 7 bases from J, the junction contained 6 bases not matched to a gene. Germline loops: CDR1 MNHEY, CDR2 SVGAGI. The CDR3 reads CASSQGAPNEAFF. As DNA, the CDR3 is TGTGCCAGCAGTCAGGGGGCCCCAAATGAAGCTTTCTTT.

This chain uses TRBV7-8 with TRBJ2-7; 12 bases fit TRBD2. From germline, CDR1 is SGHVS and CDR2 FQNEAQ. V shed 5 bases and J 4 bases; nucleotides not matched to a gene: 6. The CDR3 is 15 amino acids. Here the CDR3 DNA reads TGTGCCAGCAGCCAGGGACTAGCGGGTCTTTACGAGCAGTACTTC. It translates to CASSQGLAGLYEQYF.

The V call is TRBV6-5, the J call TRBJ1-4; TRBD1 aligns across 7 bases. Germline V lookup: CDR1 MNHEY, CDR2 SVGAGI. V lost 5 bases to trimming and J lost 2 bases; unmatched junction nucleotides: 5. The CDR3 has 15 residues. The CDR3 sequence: CASSSRGSTNEKLFF. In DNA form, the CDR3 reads TGTGCCAGCAGTAGCAGGGGGTCTACTAATGAAAAACTGTTTTTT.

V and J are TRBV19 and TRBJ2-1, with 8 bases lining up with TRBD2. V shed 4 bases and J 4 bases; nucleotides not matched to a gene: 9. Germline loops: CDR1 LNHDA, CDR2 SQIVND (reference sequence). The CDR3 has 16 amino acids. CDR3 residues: CASSRFGGGSYNEQFF. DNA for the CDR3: TGTGCCAGTAGTAGGTTCGGGGGGGGCTCTTACAATGAGCAGTTCTTC.

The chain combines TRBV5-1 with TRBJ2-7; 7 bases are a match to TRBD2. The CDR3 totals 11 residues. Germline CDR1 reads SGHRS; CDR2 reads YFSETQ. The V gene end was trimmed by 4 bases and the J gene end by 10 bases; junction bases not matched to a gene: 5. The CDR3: CASSDSGGQYF. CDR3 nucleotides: TGCGCCAGCAGCGACTCGGGAGGCCAGTACTTC.

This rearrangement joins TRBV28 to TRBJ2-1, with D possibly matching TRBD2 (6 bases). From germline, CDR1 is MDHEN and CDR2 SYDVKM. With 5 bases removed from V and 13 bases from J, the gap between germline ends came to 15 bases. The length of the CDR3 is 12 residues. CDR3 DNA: TGTGCCAGCAGTAAGACTAGGCAAACCCAGTTCTTC. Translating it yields CASSKTRQTQFF.

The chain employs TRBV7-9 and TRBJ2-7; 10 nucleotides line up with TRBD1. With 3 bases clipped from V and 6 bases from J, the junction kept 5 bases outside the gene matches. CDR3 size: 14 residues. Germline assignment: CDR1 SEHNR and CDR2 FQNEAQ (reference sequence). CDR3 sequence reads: CASSFVDRGLEQYF. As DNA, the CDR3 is TGTGCCAGCAGCTTCGTCGACAGGGGGCTCGAGCAGTACTTC.

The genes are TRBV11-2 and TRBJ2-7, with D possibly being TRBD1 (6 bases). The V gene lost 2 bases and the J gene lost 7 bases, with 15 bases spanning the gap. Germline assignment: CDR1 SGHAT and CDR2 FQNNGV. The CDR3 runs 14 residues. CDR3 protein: CASSLNGQTGEQYF. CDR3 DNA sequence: TGTGCCAGCAGCTTAAATGGACAGACCGGGGAGCAGTACTTC. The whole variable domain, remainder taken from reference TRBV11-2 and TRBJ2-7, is EAGVAQSPRYKIIEKRQSVAFWCNPISGHATLYWYQQILGQGPKLLIQFQNNGVVDDSQLPKDRFSAERLKGVDSTLKIQPAKLEDSAVYLCASSLNGQTGEQYFGPGTRLTVT.

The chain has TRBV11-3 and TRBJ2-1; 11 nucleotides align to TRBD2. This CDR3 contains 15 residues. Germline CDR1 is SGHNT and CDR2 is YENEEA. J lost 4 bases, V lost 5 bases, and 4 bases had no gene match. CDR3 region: CASSKLAGVYNEQFF. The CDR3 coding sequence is TGTGCCAGCAGCAAACTAGCGGGGGTATACAATGAGCAGTTCTTC.

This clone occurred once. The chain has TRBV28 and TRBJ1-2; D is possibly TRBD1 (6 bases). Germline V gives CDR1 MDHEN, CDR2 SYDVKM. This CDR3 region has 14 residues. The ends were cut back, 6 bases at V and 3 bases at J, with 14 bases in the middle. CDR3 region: CASRRQQGYYGYTF. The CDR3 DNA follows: TGTGCCAGCAGAAGACAACAGGGATACTATGGCTACACCTTC.

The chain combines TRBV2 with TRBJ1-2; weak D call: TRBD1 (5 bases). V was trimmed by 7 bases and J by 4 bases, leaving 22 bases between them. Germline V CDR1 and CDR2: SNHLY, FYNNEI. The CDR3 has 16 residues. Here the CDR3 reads CASTKTLGQESYGYTF. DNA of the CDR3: TGTGCCAGCACTAAAACTCTGGGGCAGGAGAGCTATGGCTACACCTTC.

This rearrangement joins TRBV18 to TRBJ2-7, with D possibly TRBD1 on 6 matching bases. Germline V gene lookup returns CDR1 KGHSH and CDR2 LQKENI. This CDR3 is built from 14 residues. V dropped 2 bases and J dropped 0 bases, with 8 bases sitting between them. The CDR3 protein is CASSPIGGSYEQYF. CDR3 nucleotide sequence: TGTGCCAGCTCACCAATAGGGGGCTCCTACGAGCAGTACTTC.

The CDR3 is CASSGITPGQGIRGFGYTF. DNA for the CDR3: TGTGCCAGCAGCGGAATAACACCGGGACAGGGAATCAGAGGCTTTGGCTACACCTTC. The chain is built from TRBV9 and TRBJ1-2; 9 nucleotides match TRBD1. Germline CDR1 is SGDLS and CDR2 is YYNGEE. J was trimmed by 7 bases and V by 3 bases; bases with no gene match: 22. The CDR3 spans 19 residues.

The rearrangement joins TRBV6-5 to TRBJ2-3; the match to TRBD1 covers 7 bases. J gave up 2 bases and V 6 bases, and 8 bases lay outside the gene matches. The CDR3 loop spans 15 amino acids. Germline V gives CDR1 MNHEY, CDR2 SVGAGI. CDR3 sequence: CASSYDRVSTDTQYF. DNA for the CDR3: TGTGCCAGCAGCTACGACAGGGTCTCCACAGATACGCAGTATTTT.

CDR3: CASSHTSNEQFF. DNA of the CDR3: TGTGCCAGCAGCCATACTTCAAATGAGCAGTTCTTC. The V call is TRBV3-1 (or the pseudogene TRBV3-2), the J call TRBJ2-1, with no clear D. With 3 bases removed from V and 7 bases from J, the gap between germline ends came to 7 bases. The CDR3 has 12 residues. The germline gives CDR1 LGHDT, CDR2 YNNKEL (reference sequence).

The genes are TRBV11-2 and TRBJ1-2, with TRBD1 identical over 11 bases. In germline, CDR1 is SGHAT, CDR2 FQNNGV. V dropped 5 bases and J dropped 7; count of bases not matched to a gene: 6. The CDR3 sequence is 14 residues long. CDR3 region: CASSADRGLGGYTF. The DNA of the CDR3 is TGTGCCAGCAGCGCGGACAGGGGGCTCGGTGGCTACACCTTC.

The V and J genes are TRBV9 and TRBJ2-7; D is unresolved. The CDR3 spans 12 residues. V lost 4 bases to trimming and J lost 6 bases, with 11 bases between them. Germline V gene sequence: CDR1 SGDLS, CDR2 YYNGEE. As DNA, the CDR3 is TGTGCCAGCAGCAATCTTATCGGCGAGCAGTACTTC. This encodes CASSNLIGEQYF.

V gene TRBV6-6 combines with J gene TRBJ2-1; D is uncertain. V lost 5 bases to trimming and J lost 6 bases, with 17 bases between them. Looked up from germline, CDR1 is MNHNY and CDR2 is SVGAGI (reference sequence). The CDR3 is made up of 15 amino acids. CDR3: CASSRGGSSFNEQFF. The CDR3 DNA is TGTGCCAGCAGTCGTGGCGGCAGTTCTTTCAATGAGCAGTTCTTC.

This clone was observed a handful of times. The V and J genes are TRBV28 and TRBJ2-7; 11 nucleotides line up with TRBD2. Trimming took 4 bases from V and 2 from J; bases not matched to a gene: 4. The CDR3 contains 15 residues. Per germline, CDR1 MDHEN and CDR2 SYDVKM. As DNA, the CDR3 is TGTGCCAGCAGTTGGACTAGCGGGTTCACCTACGAGCAGTACTTC. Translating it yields CASSWTSGFTYEQYF. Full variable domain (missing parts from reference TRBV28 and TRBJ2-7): DVKVTQSSRYLVKRTGEKVFLECVQDMDHENMFWYRQDPGLGLRLIYFSYDVKMKEKGDIPEGYSVSREKKERFSLILESASTNQTSMYLCASSWTSGFTYEQYFGPGTRLTVT.

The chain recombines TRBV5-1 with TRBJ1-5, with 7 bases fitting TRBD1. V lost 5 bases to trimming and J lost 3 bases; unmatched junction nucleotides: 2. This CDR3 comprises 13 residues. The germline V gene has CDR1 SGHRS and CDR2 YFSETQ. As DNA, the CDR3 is TGCGCCAGCAGGCAGGGGGTCAATCAGCCCCAGCATTTT. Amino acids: CASRQGVNQPQHF.

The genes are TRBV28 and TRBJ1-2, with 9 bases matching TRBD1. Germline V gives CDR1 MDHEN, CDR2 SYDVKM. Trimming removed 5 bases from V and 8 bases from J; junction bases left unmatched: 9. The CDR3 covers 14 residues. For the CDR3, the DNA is TGTGCCAGCAGTCCCCCGGGACAGGGTTGGGGCTACACCTTC. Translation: CASSPPGQGWGYTF.

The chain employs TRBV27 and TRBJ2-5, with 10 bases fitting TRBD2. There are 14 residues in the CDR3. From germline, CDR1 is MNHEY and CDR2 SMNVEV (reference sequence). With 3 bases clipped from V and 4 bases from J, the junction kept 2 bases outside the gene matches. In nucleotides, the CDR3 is TGTGCCAGCAGTTTGGCTAGCGGGAGAGAGACCCAGTACTTC. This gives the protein CASSLASGRETQYF.

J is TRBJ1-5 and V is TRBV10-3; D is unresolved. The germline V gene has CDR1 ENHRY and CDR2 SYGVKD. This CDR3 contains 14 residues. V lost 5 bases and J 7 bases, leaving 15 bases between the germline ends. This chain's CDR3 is CAISSLEGGQPQHF. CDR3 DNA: TGTGCCATCAGTTCCTTAGAGGGTGGACAGCCCCAGCATTTT.